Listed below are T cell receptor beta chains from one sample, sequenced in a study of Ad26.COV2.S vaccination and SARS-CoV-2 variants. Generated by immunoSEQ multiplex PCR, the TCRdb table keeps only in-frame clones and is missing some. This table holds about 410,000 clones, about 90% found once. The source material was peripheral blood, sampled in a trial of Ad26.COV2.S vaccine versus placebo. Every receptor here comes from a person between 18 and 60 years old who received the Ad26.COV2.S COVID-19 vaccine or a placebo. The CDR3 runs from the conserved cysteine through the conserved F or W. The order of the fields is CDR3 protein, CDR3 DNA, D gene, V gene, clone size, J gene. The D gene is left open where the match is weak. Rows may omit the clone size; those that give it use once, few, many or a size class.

CASSPQYSNQPQHF	TGTGCCAGCAGCCCTCAGTATAGCAATCAGCCCCAGCATTTT	.	TRBV11-2	once	TRBJ1-5
CASNLNGGHRGGNYGYTF	TGTGCCAGTAATTTGAACGGGGGACACCGAGGGGGCAACTATGGCTACACCTTC	TRBD1	TRBV19	.	TRBJ1-2
CASSQSGTRNTGELFF	TGTGCCAGCTCACAATCCGGGACAAGGAACACCGGGGAGCTGTTTTTT	.	TRBV18	.	TRBJ2-2
CASSNSPGLFKDEQYF	TGTGCCAGCAGTAACTCTCCGGGACTTTTTAAAGACGAGCAGTACTTC	.	TRBV28	.	TRBJ2-7
CASSLGQFYEQYF	TGTGCCAGCAGTTTAGGGCAGTTCTACGAGCAGTACTTC	.	TRBV27	.	TRBJ2-7
CASSPWEGPYEQYF	TGCGCCAGCAGCCCGTGGGAGGGTCCGTACGAGCAGTACTTC	TRBD2	TRBV5-1	.	TRBJ2-7
CASTTPENSPGDQPQHF	TGTGCCAGCACCACCCCAGAAAACTCCCCGGGGGATCAGCCCCAGCATTTT	.	TRBV11-2	.	TRBJ1-5
CASSVEGFGRNTIYF	TGTGCCAGCAGCGTAGAAGGCTTCGGGAGAAACACCATATATTTT	.	TRBV9	.	TRBJ1-3
CASSLGSGSSYEQYF	TGTGCCAGCAGCTTAGGTAGCGGGAGCTCCTACGAGCAGTACTTC	TRBD2	TRBV7-2	.	TRBJ2-7
CASSSEGQGIEEKLFF	TGTGCCAGCAGCTCCGAGGGACAGGGTATAGAGGAAAAACTGTTTTTT	TRBD1	TRBV28	.	TRBJ1-4
CATSRDHGFGNTIYF	TGTGCCACCAGCAGAGATCACGGATTTGGAAACACCATATATTTT	.	TRBV15	.	TRBJ1-3
CASSFMNTEAFF	TGTGCCAGCAGTTTCATGAACACTGAAGCTTTCTTT	.	TRBV12-3/TRBV12-4	.	TRBJ1-1
CASSYSPETEAFF	TGTGCCAGCAGTTACTCTCCGGAGACTGAAGCTTTCTTT	.	TRBV6-2/TRBV6-3	.	TRBJ1-1
CATSRDRGPFAGEETQYF	TGTGCCACCAGCAGAGATCGGGGTCCGTTCGCAGGGGAAGAGACCCAGTACTTC	.	TRBV15	.	TRBJ2-5
CSVRGASNEKLFF	TGCAGCGTCCGGGGGGCGTCTAATGAAAAACTGTTTTTT	.	TRBV29-1	once	TRBJ1-4
CASSRGGVVRVGDEQYF	TGCGCCAGCAGCCGAGGGGGCGTGGTCCGCGTCGGGGACGAGCAGTACTTC	TRBD1	TRBV4-1	.	TRBJ2-7
CASSPGTGGETQYF	TGCGCCAGCAGCCCTGGGACAGGGGGGGAGACCCAGTACTTC	TRBD1	TRBV5-1	.	TRBJ2-5
CASSPTGTVNTEAFF	TGTGCCAGCTCACCAACCGGGACAGTGAACACTGAAGCTTTCTTT	TRBD1	TRBV18	.	TRBJ1-1
CASNRPRPKSPYEQYF	TGCGCCAGCAACCGACCTCGGCCGAAATCCCCCTACGAGCAGTACTTC	.	TRBV23-1	.	TRBJ2-7
CATSGPGQKGAYEQYF	TGTGCCACCAGTGGTCCGGGACAGAAAGGCGCCTACGAGCAGTACTTC	TRBD1	TRBV24-1	once	TRBJ2-7
CASSGSGTYYGYTF	TGTGCCAGCAGCGGATCCGGGACGTACTATGGCTACACCTTC	.	TRBV6-5	.	TRBJ1-2
CASSSGTVSSQETQYF	TGTGCCAGCAGTTCTGGGACAGTTTCAAGCCAAGAGACCCAGTACTTC	TRBD1	TRBV6-5	.	TRBJ2-5
CATGSTSYEQYF	TGTGCCACCGGATCGACCTCCTACGAGCAGTACTTC	.	TRBV27	.	TRBJ2-7
CASRIGGSWEGFFETQYF	TGCGCCAGCAGAATTGGGGGGAGCTGGGAAGGTTTTTTCGAGACCCAGTACTTC	.	TRBV5-1	.	TRBJ2-5
CASSLDLYNSPLHF	TGTGCCAGCAGTTTAGACCTCTATAATTCACCCCTCCACTTT	.	TRBV2	.	TRBJ1-6
CASSSTGVEQYF	TGTGCCAGCAGCTCCACAGGGGTCGAGCAGTACTTC	TRBD1	TRBV7-2	.	TRBJ2-7
CASSLQNYNSPLHF	TGTGCCAGCAGCTTGCAAAACTATAATTCACCCCTCCACTTT	.	TRBV5-4	.	TRBJ1-6
CSVVDRGPYEQYF	TGCAGCGTTGTAGACAGGGGGCCCTACGAGCAGTACTTC	TRBD1	TRBV29-1	.	TRBJ2-7
CASSQEQGTRLGNTEAFF	TGTGCCAGCAGCCAAGAACAGGGGACACGATTGGGGAACACTGAAGCTTTCTTT	TRBD1	TRBV3-1/TRBV3-2	.	TRBJ1-1
CSASKPLVGADTQYF	TGCAGTGCTAGTAAGCCCCTCGTTGGAGCAGATACGCAGTATTTT	.	TRBV20-1	.	TRBJ2-3
CASSQAGRMGQASKNIQYF	TGCGCCAGCAGCCAAGCGGGTCGGATGGGACAGGCCTCGAAAAACATTCAGTACTTC	TRBD1	TRBV4-3	.	TRBJ2-4
CASSAQRGPTDTQYF	TGCGCCAGCAGTGCCCAGCGGGGGCCCACAGATACGCAGTATTTT	TRBD2	TRBV10-1	.	TRBJ2-3
CASSPFLASGGTDTQYF	TGTGCCAGCTCACCCTTCCTCGCTAGCGGGGGGACAGATACGCAGTATTTT	TRBD2	TRBV18	.	TRBJ2-3
CAIRTEGQGNQPQHF	TGTGCCATCAGGACTGAGGGGCAGGGCAATCAGCCCCAGCATTTT	.	TRBV10-3	.	TRBJ1-5
CASSFRGNSPLHF	TGTGCCAGCAGTTTCAGGGGAAATTCACCCCTCCACTTT	.	TRBV6-5	.	TRBJ1-6
CASRSGGAYNEQFF	TGTGCCAGCAGGAGCGGGGGGGCTTACAATGAGCAGTTCTTC	TRBD2	TRBV28	.	TRBJ2-1
CASSIGGNRRYGYTF	TGTGCCAGTAGTATCGGCGGTAACAGGCGTTACGGCTACACCTTC	.	TRBV19	once	TRBJ1-2
CASSPQGNSPLHF	TGTGCCAGTAGTCCCCAGGGAAATTCACCCCTCCACTTT	.	TRBV19	.	TRBJ1-6
CAASEVSGGNTIYF	TGTGCCGCCTCAGAGGTCTCCGGAGGAAACACCATATATTTT	.	TRBV19	few	TRBJ1-3
CATGEESGGRPDSPLHF	TGTGCCACAGGGGAGGAAAGTGGCGGACGGCCGGATTCACCCCTCCACTTT	.	TRBV24-1	.	TRBJ1-6
CASSPKIGTGSAFF	TGTGCCAGCAGTCCGAAGATAGGGACGGGGTCGGCTTTCTTT	.	TRBV6-5	.	TRBJ1-1
CASSVNGYNEQFF	TGTGCCAGCAGCGTAAACGGTTACAATGAGCAGTTCTTC	.	TRBV9	.	TRBJ2-1
CASSTRTGAYEQYF	TGTGCCAGCAGCACCCGGACCGGGGCCTACGAGCAGTACTTC	.	TRBV7-2	.	TRBJ2-7
CASSQEGSGPYEQYF	TGTGCCAGCAGCCAAGAAGGTTCGGGGCCCTACGAGCAGTACTTC	.	TRBV14	.	TRBJ2-7
CASSFNIRNYGYTF	TGTGCCAGCAGCTTTAACATCAGGAACTATGGCTACACCTTC	.	TRBV7-2	.	TRBJ1-2
CASSQVLAGNEQFF	TGTGCCAGCAGCCAAGTACTAGCGGGCAATGAGCAGTTCTTC	TRBD2	TRBV3-1/TRBV3-2	.	TRBJ2-1
CASSPTNRDGNTIYF	TGTGCCAGCTCCCCGACTAACAGGGATGGAAACACCATATATTTT	.	TRBV18	.	TRBJ1-3
CASSQDSDTQYF	TGCGCCAGCAGCCAAGATTCCGATACGCAGTATTTT	.	TRBV4-1	.	TRBJ2-3
CASSPRQDSYNSPLHF	TGTGCCAGTAGTCCTCGGCAAGACTCCTATAATTCACCCCTCCACTTT	.	TRBV19	.	TRBJ1-6
CASSRGMNTEAFF	TGTGCCAGCAGCAGAGGGATGAACACTGAAGCTTTCTTT	.	TRBV11-3	.	TRBJ1-1
CAWNEGAGPDTQYF	TGTGCCTGGAATGAGGGGGCCGGACCAGATACGCAGTATTTT	TRBD1	TRBV30	.	TRBJ2-3
CASSLGLAGDTDTQYF	TGTGCCAGCAGCTTAGGACTAGCGGGCGACACAGATACGCAGTATTTT	TRBD2	TRBV7-9	.	TRBJ2-3
CASSEAIYTDTQYF	TGTGCCAGCAGTGAGGCCATCTACACAGATACGCAGTATTTT	.	TRBV2	.	TRBJ2-3
CASSVGGGNQPQHF	TGTGCCAGCAGCGTAGGTGGTGGCAATCAGCCCCAGCATTTT	.	TRBV9	once	TRBJ1-5